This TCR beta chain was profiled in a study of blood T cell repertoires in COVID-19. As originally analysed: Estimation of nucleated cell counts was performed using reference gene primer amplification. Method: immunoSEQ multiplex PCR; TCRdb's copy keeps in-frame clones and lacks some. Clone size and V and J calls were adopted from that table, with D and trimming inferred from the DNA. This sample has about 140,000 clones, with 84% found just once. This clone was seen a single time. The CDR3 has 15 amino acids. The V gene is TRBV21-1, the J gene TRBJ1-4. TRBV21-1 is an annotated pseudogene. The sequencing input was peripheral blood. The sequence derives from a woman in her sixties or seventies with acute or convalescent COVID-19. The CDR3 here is CASSSGRTVNEKLFF. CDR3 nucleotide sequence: TGTGCCAGCAGTTCGGGGAGAACGGTTAATGAAAAACTGTTTTTT.